This T cell receptor (beta chain) is drawn from a study of T cell responses to AZD1222 COVID-19 vaccine. The data were produced by immunoSEQ multiplex PCR, yet TCRdb's version contains in-frame clones alone and is incomplete. The repertoire holds about 75,000 clones, with about nine tenths as singletons. This clonotype was sampled from an adult who received the AZD1222 COVID-19 vaccine. This specimen consisted of peripheral blood, obtained 28 days after the second AZD1222 dose.

The CDR3 DNA follows: TGTGCCAGCAGCTTAACAAGCTCTGGAAACACCATATATTTT. It is translated as CASSLTSSGNTIYF. The gene calls are TRBV7-3 and TRBJ1-3; no clear D. The CDR3 is 14 amino acids. With 0 bases removed from V and 0 bases from J, the gap between germline ends came to 3 bases. CDR1 and CDR2 (germline): SGHTA, FQGTGA.